These 28 T cell receptor beta chains originate from one sample sequenced in a study of vaccination and CD4 T cells after COVID-19. CD4+ T cells that had been cultured provided DNA sequenced with the Oncomine TCR Beta short-read assay. TCRdb redid the calling of the PCR reads with MiXCR, one entry per CDR3 protein. This sample has about 6,100 distinct CDR3 sequences; around two fifths occur once, and the top ten carry roughly two fifths. Treatment of the sample: approximately 10-day PBMC culture with coronavirus spike peptide pools or control peptides (ViraFEST assay). Before the COVID-19 pandemic (2011-2018), CD4+ T cells were obtained from the unexposed donor. Antigens for these TCRs are unknown. The sample comprised CD4+ T cells from blood, cultured in vitro. The source is a human donor in good health.

The chain carries TRBV6-1 and TRBJ1-5; D is unclear. Germline CDR1 reads MNHNS; CDR2 reads SASEGT. CDR3 size: 15 residues. V lost 1 base and J lost 0, with 7 bases in between. The CDR3 sequence: CASSEVWGSNQPQHF. In DNA, the CDR3 is TGTGCCAGCAGTGAAGTTTGGGGTAGCAATCAGCCCCAGCATTTT.

This sequence joins TRBV7-9 and TRBJ1-6; no clear D. The CDR3 runs to 16 residues. V was pared by 0 bases and J by 12 bases, with 18 bases between. Germline-derived CDR1 and CDR2 are SEHNR and FQNEAQ (reference sequence). CDR3 bases: TGTGCCAGCAGCTTAGCCACCTCATTCCTGGCGGGACCCCTCCACTTT. This codes for CASSLATSFLAGPLHF. The full variable domain, rest sourced from reference TRBV7-9 and TRBJ1-6, is DTGVSQNPRHKITKRGQNVTFRCDPISEHNRLYWYRQTLGQGPEFLTYFQNEAQLEKSRLLSDRFSAERPKGSFSTLEIQRTEQGDSAMYLCASSLATSFLAGPLHFGNGTRLTVT.

This clonotype was detected only a few times. The junction does not match germline at one end; this may be a read error. The CDR3 region is CASSPSAGGSETQYF. DNA of the CDR3: TGTGCCAGCAGCCCCTCCGCGGGGGGATCAGAGACCCAGTACTTT. The rearrangement joins TRBV7-3 to TRBJ2-5; TRBD2 matches 8 bases. Germline CDR1 is SGHTA and CDR2 is FQGTGA. The CDR3 extends over 15 amino acids.

This rearrangement joins TRBV27 to TRBJ2-5; D tentatively reads TRBD1 or TRBD2 (5 bases each). Trimming left V 8 bases short and J 3 bases short, with 13 bases between. The V gene's germline CDR1 is MNHEY and CDR2 SMNVEV (reference sequence). The CDR3 runs 13 residues. DNA for the CDR3: TGTGCCAGCCGCCGGGAAGGGGAAGAGACCCAGTACTTC. It specifies CASRREGEETQYF.

The chain is built from TRBV30 and TRBJ1-1; no clear D. In germline, CDR1 is GTSNPN, CDR2 SVGIG (reference sequence). The ends were cut back, 2 bases at V and 0 bases at J, with 7 bases in the middle. The CDR3 length is 13 residues. The CDR3 loop reads CAWSTAMNTEAFF. Written as DNA, the CDR3 is TGTGCCTGGAGTACAGCCATGAACACTGAAGCTTTCTTT.

The chain recombines TRBV6-1 with TRBJ1-1; no definite D call. The V gene's germline CDR1 is MNHNS and CDR2 SASEGT. The CDR3 consists of 13 residues. The V end was cut by 5 bases, the J end by 1 base, with 8 bases between. CDR3 coding DNA: TGTGCCAGCAGTCGGAGTGGGAACACTGAAGCTTTCTTT. It yields the protein CASSRSGNTEAFF.

As to this clonotype: The conserved phenylalanine or tryptophan normally closing the CDR3 is absent here, so this likely arose from a read error. This sequence joins TRBV30 and TRBJ1-2, with D uncertain. V lost 2 bases to trimming and J lost 5 bases, with 12 bases between them. This CDR3 has 13 residues. Looked up from germline, CDR1 is GTSNPN and CDR2 is SVGIG (reference sequence). This CDR3 is CAWSTGPTYGYTL. Here the CDR3 DNA reads TGTGCCTGGAGTACCGGGCCGACGTATGGCTACACCCTC.

The chain couples TRBV5-1 to TRBJ2-7; the D gene is possibly TRBD1 (5 bases). Trimming removed 4 bases from V and 0 bases from J, with 11 bases in between. This CDR3 contains 14 residues. CDR1 and CDR2 from the germline V gene are SGHRS and YFSETQ. In nucleotides, the CDR3 is TGCGCCAGCAGCCTACAGGTCAGCTCCTACGAGCAGTACTTC. It encodes CASSLQVSSYEQYF.

This clonotype was recorded a few times. The rearrangement joins TRBV20-1 to TRBJ2-7; D is unclear. The CDR3 is made up of 14 amino acids. Trimming removed 6 bases from V and 4 bases from J, with 19 bases in between. The germline V gene encodes CDR1 DFQATT and CDR2 SNEGSKA (reference sequence). This CDR3 reads CSAPNIMLSYEQYF. CDR3 DNA sequence: TGCAGTGCCCCAAACATAATGTTATCGTACGAGCAGTACTTC.

V and J are TRBV19 and TRBJ2-5; 9 bases agree with TRBD1. V lost 4 bases to trimming and J lost 7 bases; unmatched junction nucleotides: 13. CDR1 and CDR2 from the germline V gene are LNHDA and SQIVND (reference sequence). This CDR3 region has 16 residues. CDR3 nucleotides: TGTGCCAGTAGTAGCACAGGGGGCGCCCCGGGGGGGACCCAGTACTTC. The encoded protein is CASSSTGGAPGGTQYF.

This clonotype was recorded only once. The chain links TRBV5-4 to TRBJ1-2; D unresolved. Germline V gene lookup returns CDR1 SGHNT and CDR2 YYREEE (reference sequence). V gave up 5 bases and J gave up 7 bases, with 9 bases separating them. The CDR3 contains 11 residues. CDR3 amino acids: CASRYEAGYTF. CDR3 DNA: TGTGCCAGCAGATACGAGGCTGGCTACACCTTC.

Only a few counts were recorded for this clonotype. The V gene is TRBV7-3, the J gene TRBJ1-1; D uncertain. V dropped 3 bases and J dropped 4 bases, with 18 bases sitting between them. Per the germline V gene, CDR1 is SGHTA and CDR2 is FQGTGA. This CDR3 has 16 residues. CDR3: CASSFPSKAARTEAFF. The CDR3 coding sequence is TGTGCCAGCAGCTTTCCCTCTAAGGCAGCACGCACTGAAGCTTTCTTT. Based on the CDR3 plus reference TRBV7-3 and TRBJ1-1, the full variable domain is GAGVSQTPSNKVTEKGKYVELRCDPISGHTALYWYRQSLGQGPEFLIYFQGTGAADDSGLPNDRFFAVRPEGSVSTLKIQRTERGDSAVYLCASSFPSKAARTEAFFGQGTRLTVV.

The CDR3 is CASSLGPKGSEAFF. CDR3 DNA: TGTGCCAGCAGCTTGGGGCCAAAGGGCTCTGAAGCTTTCTTT. The chain uses TRBV7-3 and TRBJ1-1, with D possibly matching TRBD1 (5 bases). The germline gives CDR1 SGHTA, CDR2 FQGTGA. This CDR3 region has 14 residues. V was cut by 3 bases and J by 6 bases, with 14 bases left in between.

This clonotype has a handful of counts. CDR3 in amino acids: CASLAGGTQYF. The CDR3 bases are TGTGCCAGCCTTGCAGGCGGGACCCAGTACTTC. The chain combines TRBV18 with TRBJ2-5, with D uncertain. Germline V gene sequence: CDR1 KGHSH, CDR2 LQKENI. V was trimmed by 8 bases and J by 7 bases, leaving 11 bases between them. The CDR3 is 11 residues long. The variable domain in full, with the rest retrieved from reference TRBV18 and TRBJ2-5, is NAGVMQNPRHLVRRRGQEARLRCSPMKGHSHVYWYRQLPEEGLKFMVYLQKENIIDESGMPKERFSAEFPKEGPSILRIQQVVRGDSAAYFCASLAGGTQYFGPGTRLLVL.

This chain joins TRBV27 and TRBJ2-1; D gene ambiguous. The CDR3 loop spans 13 amino acids. The germline V gene encodes CDR1 MNHEY and CDR2 SMNVEV (reference sequence). Trimming cost V 5 bases and J 10 bases, with 15 bases left between them. Here the CDR3 reads CASSLTSRREQFF. DNA for the CDR3: TGTGCCAGCAGTCTGACTTCTAGGCGCGAGCAGTTCTTC.

The rearrangement joins TRBV5-5 to TRBJ1-2; D gene uncertain. Looked up from germline, CDR1 is SGHKS and CDR2 is YYEKEE (reference sequence). The CDR3 sequence is 14 residues long. The ends were cut back, 4 bases at V and 4 bases at J, with 14 bases in the middle. CDR3 in DNA: TGTGCCAGCAGCCCGGTCGCGTCAGGCTATGGCTACACCTTC. This sequence encodes CASSPVASGYGYTF. The full variable domain, rest sourced from reference TRBV5-5 and TRBJ1-2, is DAGVTQSPTHLIKTRGQQVTLRCSPISGHKSVSWYQQVLGQGPQFIFQYYEKEERGRGNFPDRFSARQFPNYSSELNVNALLLGDSALYLCASSPVASGYGYTFGSGTRLTVV.

CDR3 bases: TGTGCCAGCAGTGAGCGAGAAAGTATGGGGGGCTATGGCTACACCTTC. Translating it yields CASSERESMGGYGYTF. This sequence joins TRBV6-1 and TRBJ1-2, with a possible D match to TRBD1 (5 bases). Looked up from germline, CDR1 is MNHNS and CDR2 is SASEGT. V lost 3 bases and J lost 4, with 18 bases in between. This CDR3 contains 16 residues.

V is TRBV6-4 and J is TRBJ1-1, with D possibly being TRBD1 (5 bases). This CDR3 has 15 residues. Germline-derived CDR1 and CDR2 are MRHNA and SNTAGT. Trimming shortened V by 6 bases and J by 4 bases, and 18 bases separated the two germline ends. CDR3 sequence (DNA): TGTGCCAGCAGCCTCGACCCGGAGGGGACCACTGAAGCTTTCTTT. Its translation is CASSLDPEGTTEAFF.

The rearrangement uses TRBV7-9 and TRBJ1-1; TRBD1 might be the D (6 bases). The germline gives CDR1 SEHNR, CDR2 FQNEAQ (reference sequence). This CDR3 is built from 17 residues. V lost 1 base and J lost 0, with 15 bases in between. CDR3 bases: TGTGCCAGCAGCTTAGTCGGGGGGCCAAACATGAACACTGAAGCTTTCTTT. This gives the protein CASSLVGGPNMNTEAFF.

This clonotype came up a few times. J is TRBJ1-2 and V is TRBV21-1; the table's D call of TRBD1 was not tested on the DNA. TRBV21-1 is a listed pseudogene. The length of the CDR3 is 12 residues. CDR3: CASSNDRGGYTF. CDR3 in DNA: TGTGCCAGCAGCAACGACAGGGGTGGCTACACCTTC.

This clonotype was seen a handful of times. The rearrangement links TRBV6-1 to TRBJ1-5; D gene unclear. This CDR3 spans 13 amino acids. V gave up 7 bases and J gave up 6 bases, with 13 bases separating them. Germline V gives CDR1 MNHNS, CDR2 SASEGT. The CDR3: CASTLSSGQPQHF. CDR3 bases: TGTGCCAGCACCCTGTCTAGTGGTCAGCCCCAGCATTTT.

This clonotype has a handful of counts. This chain connects TRBV6-5 to TRBJ2-2; 10 bases are shared with TRBD1. The CDR3 runs 16 residues. The V segment lost 0 bases and the J segment 5 bases; nucleotides outside the gene matches: 3. The germline V gene encodes CDR1 MNHEY and CDR2 SVGAGI. The chain's CDR3 is CASSYSTGGWTGELFF. The CDR3 DNA sequence: TGTGCCAGCAGTTACTCGACAGGGGGCTGGACCGGGGAGCTGTTTTTT.

The chain recombines TRBV30 with TRBJ2-3; D not resolved. There are 13 residues in the CDR3. Per germline, CDR1 GTSNPN and CDR2 SVGIG (reference sequence). The germline V and J ends were trimmed by 4 bases and 0 bases, with 8 bases remaining between them. The CDR3 sequence: CAWTWASTDTQYF. The CDR3 DNA follows: TGTGCCTGGACCTGGGCTAGCACAGATACGCAGTATTTT.

The table lists this clonotype with a few counts. V and J are TRBV6-5 and TRBJ1-1; no definite D call. Trimming stripped 1 base from V and 6 bases from J, with 18 bases between. CDR3 length equals 16 residues. Per the germline V gene, CDR1 is MNHEY and CDR2 is SVGAGI. In nucleotides, the CDR3 is TGTGCCAGCAGTTACTGGCTTCAAGGAGGAAGCGCTGAAGCTTTCTTT. Translation: CASSYWLQGGSAEAFF.

For this clonotype: Compared with germline, one end of the junction differs, possibly owing to a read error. The chain carries TRBV25-1 and TRBJ1-5; the D gene is possibly TRBD1 (5 bases). CDR3 length: 13 residues. Germline assignment: CDR1 MGHDK and CDR2 SYGVNS. This CDR3 is CASSEQGDQPQHF. CDR3 nucleotide sequence: TGTGCCAGCAGTGAACAGGGCGATCAACCCCAGCATTTT.

The rearrangement joins TRBV2 to TRBJ1-2; D is undetermined. CDR1 is SNHLY, CDR2 FYNNEI, per germline. V was pared by 10 bases and J by 6 bases, with 6 bases between. The CDR3 consists of 9 residues. In DNA form, the CDR3 reads TGTGCCACCCTCGATGGCTACACCTTC. This sequence encodes CATLDGYTF.

The CDR3 coding sequence is TGTGCCAGCGTCGGATCGGTAAGCTCCTACGAGCAGTACTTC. Translated, it gives CASVGSVSSYEQYF. The chain carries TRBV2 and TRBJ2-7; D is uncertain. The CDR3 sequence is 14 residues long. Trimming cost V 8 bases and J 0 bases, with 14 bases left between them. Germline lookup yields CDR1 SNHLY and CDR2 FYNNEI.

This clonotype occurred a few times. V gene TRBV7-8 combines with J gene TRBJ1-6; D not certain. Germline V lookup: CDR1 SGHVS, CDR2 FQNEAQ. V lost 7 bases, J lost 6 bases, and 10 bases lay in between. This CDR3 is built from 13 residues. In nucleotides, the CDR3 is TGTGCCAGCATCCCGGACTTTAATTCACCCCTCCACTTT. This encodes CASIPDFNSPLHF.